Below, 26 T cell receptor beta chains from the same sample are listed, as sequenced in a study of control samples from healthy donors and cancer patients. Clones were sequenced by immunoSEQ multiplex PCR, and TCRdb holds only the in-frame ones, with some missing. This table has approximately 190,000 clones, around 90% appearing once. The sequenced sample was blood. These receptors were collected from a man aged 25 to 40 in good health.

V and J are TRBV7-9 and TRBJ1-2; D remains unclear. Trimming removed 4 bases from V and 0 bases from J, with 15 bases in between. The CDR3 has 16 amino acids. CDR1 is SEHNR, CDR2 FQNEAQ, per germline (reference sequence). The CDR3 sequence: CASSSSWAEANYGYTF. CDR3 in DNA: TGTGCCAGCAGCTCGTCGTGGGCCGAAGCTAACTATGGCTACACCTTC. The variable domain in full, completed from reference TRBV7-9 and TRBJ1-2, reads DTGVSQNPRHKITKRGQNVTFRCDPISEHNRLYWYRQTLGQGPEFLTYFQNEAQLEKSRLLSDRFSAERPKGSFSTLEIQRTEQGDSAMYLCASSSSWAEANYGYTFGSGTRLTVV.

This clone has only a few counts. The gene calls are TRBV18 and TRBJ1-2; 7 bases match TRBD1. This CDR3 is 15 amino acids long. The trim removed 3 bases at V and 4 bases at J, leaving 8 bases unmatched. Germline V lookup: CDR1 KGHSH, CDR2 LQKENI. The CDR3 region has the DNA TGTGCCAGCTCACCTGGACAGGCCTACCTCTATGGCTACACCTTC. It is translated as CASSPGQAYLYGYTF.

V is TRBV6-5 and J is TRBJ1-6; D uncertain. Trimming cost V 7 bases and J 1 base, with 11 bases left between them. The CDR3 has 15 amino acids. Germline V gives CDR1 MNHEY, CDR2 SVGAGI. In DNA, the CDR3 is TGTGCCAGCACCCAAGCGGGATCCTATAATTCACCCCTCCACTTT. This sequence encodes CASTQAGSYNSPLHF.

The CDR3 loop reads CASRDRMTPLHF. The DNA of the CDR3 is TGTGCCAGTAGGGACAGGATGACGCCCCTCCACTTT. The chain joins TRBV19 to TRBJ1-6; TRBD1 agrees at 7 bases. The J segment lost 13 bases and the V segment lost 6 bases, leaving 6 bases of the junction unmatched. This CDR3 is 12 amino acids long. Germline CDR1 reads LNHDA; CDR2 reads SQIVND (reference sequence). The complete variable domain, with remaining parts taken from reference TRBV19 and TRBJ1-6, reads DGGITQSPKYLFRKEGQNVTLSCEQNLNHDAMYWYRQDPGQGLRLIYYSQIVNDFQKGDIAEGYSVSREKKESFPLTVTSAQKNPTAFYLCASRDRMTPLHFGNGTRLTVT.

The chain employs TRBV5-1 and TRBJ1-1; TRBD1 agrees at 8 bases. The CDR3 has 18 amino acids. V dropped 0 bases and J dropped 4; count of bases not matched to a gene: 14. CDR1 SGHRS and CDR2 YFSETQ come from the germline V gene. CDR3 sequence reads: CASSLGGGARGLSTEAFF. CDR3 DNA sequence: TGCGCCAGCAGCTTGGGGGGCGGGGCCAGGGGGCTGAGCACTGAAGCTTTCTTT. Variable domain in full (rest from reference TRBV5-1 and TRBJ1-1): KAGVTQTPRYLIKTRGQQVTLSCSPISGHRSVSWYQQTPGQGLQFLFEYFSETQRNKGNFPGRFSGRQFSNSRSEMNVSTLELGDSALYLCASSLGGGARGLSTEAFFGQGTRLTVV.

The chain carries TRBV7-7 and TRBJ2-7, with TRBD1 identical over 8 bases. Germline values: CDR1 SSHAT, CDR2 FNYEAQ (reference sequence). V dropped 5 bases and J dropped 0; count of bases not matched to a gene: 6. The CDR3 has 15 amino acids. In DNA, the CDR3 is TGTGCCAGCAGCCCCCGACAGGGGAGCTCCTACGAGCAGTACTTC. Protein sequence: CASSPRQGSSYEQYF.

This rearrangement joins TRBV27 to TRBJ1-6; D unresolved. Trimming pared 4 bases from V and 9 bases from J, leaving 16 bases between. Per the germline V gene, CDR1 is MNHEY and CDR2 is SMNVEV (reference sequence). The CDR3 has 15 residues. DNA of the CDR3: TGTGCCAGCAGTTCTGAACAATTAGGGATTTCACCCCTCCACTTT. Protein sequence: CASSSEQLGISPLHF.

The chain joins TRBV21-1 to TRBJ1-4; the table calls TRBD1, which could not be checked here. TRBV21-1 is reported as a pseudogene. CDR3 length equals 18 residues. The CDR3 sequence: CASSKGLDSSATNEKLFF. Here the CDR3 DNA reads TGTGCCAGCAGCAAAGGACTGGACAGTTCCGCAACTAATGAAAAACTGTTTTTT.

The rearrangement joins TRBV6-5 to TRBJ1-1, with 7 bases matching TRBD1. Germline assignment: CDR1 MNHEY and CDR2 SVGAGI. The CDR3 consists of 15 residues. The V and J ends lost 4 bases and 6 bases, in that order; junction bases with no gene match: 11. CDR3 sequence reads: CASSSRTGSYSEAFF. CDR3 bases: TGTGCCAGCAGTTCCAGGACAGGCTCATACTCTGAAGCTTTCTTT.

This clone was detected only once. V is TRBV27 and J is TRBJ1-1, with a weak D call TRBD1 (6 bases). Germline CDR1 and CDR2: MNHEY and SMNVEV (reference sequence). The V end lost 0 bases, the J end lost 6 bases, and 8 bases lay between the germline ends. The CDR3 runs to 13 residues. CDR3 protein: CASSLSRGAEAFF. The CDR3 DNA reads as TGTGCCAGCAGTTTATCGAGGGGGGCTGAAGCTTTCTTT.

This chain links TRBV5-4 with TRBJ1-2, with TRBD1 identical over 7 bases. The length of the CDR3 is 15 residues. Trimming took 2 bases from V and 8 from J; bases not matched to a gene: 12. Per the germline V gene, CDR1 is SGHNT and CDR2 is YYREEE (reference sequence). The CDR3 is CASSFFQGQPGGYTF. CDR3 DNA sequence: TGTGCCAGCAGCTTTTTCCAGGGACAGCCGGGGGGCTACACCTTC.

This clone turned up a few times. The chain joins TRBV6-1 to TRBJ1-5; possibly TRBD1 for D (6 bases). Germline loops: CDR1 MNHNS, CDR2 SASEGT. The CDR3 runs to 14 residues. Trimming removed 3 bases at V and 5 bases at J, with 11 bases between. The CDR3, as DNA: TGTGCCAGCAGTGATCTGACAGGAGATCAGCCCCAGCATTTT. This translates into CASSDLTGDQPQHF.

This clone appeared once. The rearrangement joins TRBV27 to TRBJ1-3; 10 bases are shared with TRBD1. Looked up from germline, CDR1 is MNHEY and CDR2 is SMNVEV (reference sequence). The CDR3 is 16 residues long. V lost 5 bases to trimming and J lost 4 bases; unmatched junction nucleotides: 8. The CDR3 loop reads CASSPRQGAVGNTIYF. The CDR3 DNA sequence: TGTGCCAGCAGTCCCAGACAGGGGGCGGTCGGAAACACCATATATTTT.

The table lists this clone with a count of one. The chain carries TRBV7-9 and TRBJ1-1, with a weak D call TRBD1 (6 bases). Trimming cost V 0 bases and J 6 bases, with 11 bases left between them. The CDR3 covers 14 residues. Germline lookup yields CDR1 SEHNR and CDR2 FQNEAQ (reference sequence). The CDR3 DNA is TGTGCCAGCAGCTTAGCTGGGGGCAGCTCTGAAGCTTTCTTT. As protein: CASSLAGGSSEAFF.

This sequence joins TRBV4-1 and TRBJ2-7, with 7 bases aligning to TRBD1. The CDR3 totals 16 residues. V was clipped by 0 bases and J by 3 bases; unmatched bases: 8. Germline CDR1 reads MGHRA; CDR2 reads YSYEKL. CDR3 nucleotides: TGCGCCAGCAGCCAAGATGGGGCCAGGGGGTTCTACGAGCAGTACTTC. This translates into CASSQDGARGFYEQYF.

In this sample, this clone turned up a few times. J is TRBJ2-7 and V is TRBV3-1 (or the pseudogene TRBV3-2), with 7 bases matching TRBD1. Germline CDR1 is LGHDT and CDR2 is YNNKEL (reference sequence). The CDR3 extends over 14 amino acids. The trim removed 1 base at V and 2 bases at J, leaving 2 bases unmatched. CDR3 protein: CASSQGTGTYEQYF. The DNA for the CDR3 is TGTGCCAGCAGCCAAGGGACAGGTACCTACGAGCAGTACTTC.

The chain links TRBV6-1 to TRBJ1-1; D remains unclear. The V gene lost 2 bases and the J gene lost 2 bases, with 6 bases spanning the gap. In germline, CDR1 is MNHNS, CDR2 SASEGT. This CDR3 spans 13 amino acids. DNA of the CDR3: TGTGCCAGCAGTGAACAGAGAAACACTGAAGCTTTCTTT. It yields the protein CASSEQRNTEAFF.

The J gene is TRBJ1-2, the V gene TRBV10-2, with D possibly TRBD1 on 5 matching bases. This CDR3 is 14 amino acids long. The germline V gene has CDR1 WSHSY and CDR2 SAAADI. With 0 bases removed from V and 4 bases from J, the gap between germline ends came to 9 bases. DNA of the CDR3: TGCGCCAGCAGTGAGTCGCAGGGTGGCTATGGCTACACCTTC. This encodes CASSESQGGYGYTF.

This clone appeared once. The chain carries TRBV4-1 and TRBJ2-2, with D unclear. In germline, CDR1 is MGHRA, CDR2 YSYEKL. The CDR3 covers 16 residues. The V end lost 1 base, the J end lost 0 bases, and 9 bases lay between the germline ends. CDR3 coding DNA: TGCGCCAGCAGCCAAGTCCGTCTCGCGAACACCGGGGAGCTGTTTTTT. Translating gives CASSQVRLANTGELFF.

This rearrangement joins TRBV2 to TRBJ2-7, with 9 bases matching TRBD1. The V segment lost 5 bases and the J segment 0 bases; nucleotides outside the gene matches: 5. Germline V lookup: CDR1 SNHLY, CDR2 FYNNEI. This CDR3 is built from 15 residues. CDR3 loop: CASSPPGQGSYEQYF. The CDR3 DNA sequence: TGTGCCAGCAGTCCTCCGGGACAGGGCTCCTACGAGCAGTACTTC.

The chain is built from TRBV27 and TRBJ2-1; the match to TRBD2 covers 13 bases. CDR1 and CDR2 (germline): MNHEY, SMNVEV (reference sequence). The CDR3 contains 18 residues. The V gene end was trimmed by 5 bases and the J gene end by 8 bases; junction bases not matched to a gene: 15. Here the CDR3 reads CASSPLWTSGGRTDEQFF. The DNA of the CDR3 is TGTGCCAGCAGTCCCCTCTGGACTAGCGGGGGTCGGACGGATGAGCAGTTCTTC.

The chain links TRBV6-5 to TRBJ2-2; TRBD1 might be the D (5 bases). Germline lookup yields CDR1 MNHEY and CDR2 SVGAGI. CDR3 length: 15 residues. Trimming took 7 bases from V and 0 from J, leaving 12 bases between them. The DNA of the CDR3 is TGTGCCAGCAAGGCCAGGGTCACGAACACCGGGGAGCTGTTTTTT. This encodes CASKARVTNTGELFF.

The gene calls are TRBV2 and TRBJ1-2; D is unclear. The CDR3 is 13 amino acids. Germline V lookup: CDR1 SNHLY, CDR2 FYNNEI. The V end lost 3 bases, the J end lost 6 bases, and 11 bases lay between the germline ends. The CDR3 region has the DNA TGTGCCAGCAGTGAGCCCAGGAGCGATGGCTACACCTTC. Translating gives CASSEPRSDGYTF.

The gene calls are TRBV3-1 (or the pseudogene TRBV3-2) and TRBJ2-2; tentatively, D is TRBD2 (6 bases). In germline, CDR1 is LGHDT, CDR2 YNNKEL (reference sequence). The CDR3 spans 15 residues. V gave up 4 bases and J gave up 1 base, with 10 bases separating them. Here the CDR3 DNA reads TGTGCCAGCAGCCCCGGGACTTGGAACACCGGGGAGCTGTTTTTT. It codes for CASSPGTWNTGELFF.

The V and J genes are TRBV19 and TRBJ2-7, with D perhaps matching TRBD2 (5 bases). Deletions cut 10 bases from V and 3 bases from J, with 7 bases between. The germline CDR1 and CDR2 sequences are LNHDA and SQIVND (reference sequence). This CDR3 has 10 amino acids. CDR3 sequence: CATGDYEQYF. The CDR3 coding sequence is TGTGCCACCGGGGACTACGAGCAGTACTTC.

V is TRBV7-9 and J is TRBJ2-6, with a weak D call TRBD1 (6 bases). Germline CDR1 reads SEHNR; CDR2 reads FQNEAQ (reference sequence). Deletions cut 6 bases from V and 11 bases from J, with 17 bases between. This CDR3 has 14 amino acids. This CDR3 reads CASSDRLADHVLTF. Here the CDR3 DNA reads TGTGCCAGCAGTGACAGGTTAGCTGACCACGTCCTGACTTTC.